The 20 T cell receptor beta chains below were found in one sample sequenced in a study of T cell responses to AZD1222 COVID-19 vaccine. Profiled with immunoSEQ multiplex PCR; TCRdb holds only in-frame clones, not every one. In the table there are about 90,000 clones, around 85% of which are singletons. Sequenced material: peripheral blood, taken 28 days after the second AZD1222 dose. The receptors derive from an adult who received the AZD1222 COVID-19 vaccine.

The chain couples TRBV28 to TRBJ2-1; D is perhaps TRBD2 (6 bases). The length of the CDR3 is 15 residues. Germline CDR1 is MDHEN and CDR2 is SYDVKM. Trimming stripped 6 bases from V and 5 bases from J, with 17 bases between. The CDR3 coding sequence is TGTGCCAGCAGCTTACACGGGACTTTCAACAATGAGCAGTTCTTC. It is translated as CASSLHGTFNNEQFF.

The chain joins TRBV21-1 to TRBJ2-7; the table calls TRBD1, which could not be checked here. TRBV21-1 represents a pseudogene. The CDR3 covers 13 residues. In DNA, the CDR3 is TGTGCCCCCAGGGACAGGGTCCCGTACGAGCAGTACTTC. It encodes CAPRDRVPYEQYF.

The chain is built from TRBV5-1 and TRBJ1-2; 7 bases match TRBD1. V shed 0 bases and J 4 bases; nucleotides not matched to a gene: 12. Germline V gives CDR1 SGHRS, CDR2 YFSETQ. This CDR3 region has 17 residues. As DNA, the CDR3 is TGCGCCAGCAGCTTGGGAGCTACAGGGGAGGGCGGCTATGGCTACACCTTC. It codes for CASSLGATGEGGYGYTF.

The V and J genes are TRBV10-2 and TRBJ2-1; 8 nucleotides line up with TRBD1. This CDR3 has 15 residues. Germline CDR1 and CDR2: WSHSY and SAAADI. The V gene end was trimmed by 4 bases and the J gene end by 9 bases; junction bases not matched to a gene: 11. The CDR3 sequence is CASSALQGARREQFF. The CDR3 DNA follows: TGCGCCAGCAGTGCCCTCCAGGGGGCAAGGCGTGAGCAGTTCTTC.

The chain recombines TRBV27 with TRBJ2-1, with TRBD1 matching 9 bases. This CDR3 is 14 amino acids long. V lost 6 bases and J lost 3; bases outside the gene matches: 3. Germline lookup yields CDR1 MNHEY and CDR2 SMNVEV (reference sequence). Written as DNA, the CDR3 is TGTGCCAGCAGAACAGGGGGCGACTACAATGAGCAGTTCTTC. This sequence encodes CASRTGGDYNEQFF.

V and J are TRBV5-6 and TRBJ2-7, with a weak D call TRBD1 (5 bases). The CDR3 is 14 amino acids. The V and J ends lost 1 base and 3 bases respectively, with 11 bases between them. The germline CDR1 and CDR2 sequences are SGHDT and YYEEEE. The CDR3 DNA follows: TGTGCCAGCAGCTTGCTGCAGGGTTTCTACGAGCAGTACTTC. This gives the protein CASSLLQGFYEQYF.

The chain links TRBV28 to TRBJ1-1; D is ambiguous. Germline V lookup: CDR1 MDHEN, CDR2 SYDVKM. Trimming removed 1 base at V and 8 bases at J, with 8 bases between. The CDR3 totals 12 residues. CDR3: CASSLLGGEAFF. The CDR3, as DNA: TGTGCCAGCAGTTTATTAGGCGGGGAAGCTTTCTTT.

The CDR3 DNA reads TGTGCCAGCAGTTTATTCGGGGGCGAGCAGTACTTC. This codes for CASSLFGGEQYF. The chain carries TRBV12-3 or TRBV12-4 and TRBJ2-7; the D gene is possibly TRBD2 (6 bases). Trimming took 2 bases from V and 6 from J, leaving 8 bases between them. The CDR3 covers 12 residues.

The chain links TRBV6-1 to TRBJ1-2; 12 nucleotides match TRBD1. V lost 2 bases, J lost 5 bases, and 6 bases stayed unmatched. The CDR3 has 16 amino acids. Germline CDR1 MNHNS, CDR2 SASEGT. DNA of the CDR3: TGTGCCAGCAGTGAAAGTGGGACAGGGGGCATATATGGCTACACCTTC. Translation gives CASSESGTGGIYGYTF.

The sample holds one count of this clone. The chain recombines TRBV6-2 or TRBV6-3 with TRBJ1-5; 8 bases fit TRBD1. V lost 0 bases and J lost 4; bases outside the gene matches: 5. This CDR3 has 16 residues. Germline V lookup: CDR1 MNHEY, CDR2 SVGEGT. In nucleotides, the CDR3 is TGTGCCAGCAGTTACTCCGGGCAGGGGGCTAATCAGCCCCAGCATTTT. The encoded protein is CASSYSGQGANQPQHF.

J is TRBJ2-7 and V is TRBV5-1; 9 bases agree with TRBD1. The junction had 8 bases not matched to a gene; V was cut back by 4 bases and J by 3 bases. Germline assignment: CDR1 SGHRS and CDR2 YFSETQ. This CDR3 region has 15 residues. The CDR3 region has the DNA TGCGCCAGCAGCAAGACCGGGACAGGGCTCTACGAGCAGTACTTC. As protein: CASSKTGTGLYEQYF.

This clone was counted only a few times. The CDR3 spells CASSLGGYAYGYTF. CDR3 nucleotide sequence: TGTGCCAGCAGCTTGGGAGGGTATGCCTATGGCTACACCTTC. The chain is built from TRBV5-6 and TRBJ1-2; D is undetermined. Germline CDR1 is SGHDT and CDR2 is YYEEEE. The CDR3 covers 14 residues. Trimming pared 0 bases from V and 4 bases from J, leaving 10 bases between.

This sequence joins TRBV11-2 and TRBJ2-3; D call uncertain. Trimming pared 5 bases from V and 7 bases from J, leaving 10 bases between. CDR3 length: 12 amino acids. In germline, CDR1 is SGHAT, CDR2 FQNNGV. CDR3 residues: CASSPETYTQYF. The CDR3 DNA reads as TGTGCCAGCAGCCCTGAAACCTATACGCAGTATTTT. Drawing the rest from reference TRBV11-2 and TRBJ2-3, the complete variable domain is EAGVAQSPRYKIIEKRQSVAFWCNPISGHATLYWYQQILGQGPKLLIQFQNNGVVDDSQLPKDRFSAERLKGVDSTLKIQPAKLEDSAVYLCASSPETYTQYFGPGTRLTVL.

V gene TRBV18 combines with J gene TRBJ2-5; D is unresolved. The germline V gene encodes CDR1 KGHSH and CDR2 LQKENI. Trimming took off 2 bases at V and 5 bases at J, with 3 bases between the two ends. The CDR3 sequence is 11 residues long. DNA of the CDR3: TGTGCCAGCTCACCAAGCGAGACCCAGTACTTC. Translated: CASSPSETQYF.

The V call is TRBV19, the J call TRBJ2-1; the D gene is possibly TRBD2 (6 bases). Trimming removed 5 bases from V and 4 bases from J, with 12 bases in between. Germline V lookup: CDR1 LNHDA, CDR2 SQIVND (reference sequence). The CDR3 consists of 14 residues. The CDR3 region has the DNA TGTGCCAGTAGTCGGGGGTTCGGGTACAATGAGCAGTTCTTC. Translating gives CASSRGFGYNEQFF.

V and J are TRBV7-2 and TRBJ2-7, with D possibly TRBD1 on 5 matching bases. Germline CDR1 is SGHTA and CDR2 is FQGNSA. The V and J ends lost 5 bases and 0 bases respectively, with 14 bases between them. The CDR3 length is 15 residues. The CDR3 here is CASSKGAGSSYEQYF. Here the CDR3 DNA reads TGTGCCAGCAGCAAAGGGGCAGGCAGCTCCTACGAGCAGTACTTC.

The table lists this clone with a count of one. The chain employs TRBV7-9 and TRBJ2-1; 12 bases align to TRBD2. This CDR3 has 18 amino acids. Unmatched junction bases numbered 14, after V lost 2 bases and J lost 9 bases. Germline V lookup: CDR1 SEHNR, CDR2 FQNEAQ (reference sequence). CDR3 residues: CASSLKVRLAGVRGEQFF. The CDR3 DNA sequence: TGTGCCAGCAGCTTAAAGGTCCGACTAGCGGGAGTGCGTGGTGAGCAGTTCTTC.

The CDR3 coding sequence is TGTGCCAGCAGCGTTGGACCGGGACAGGGGGTTAGAGATACGCAGTATTTT. It specifies CASSVGPGQGVRDTQYF. This chain connects TRBV9 to TRBJ2-3; 11 positions match TRBD1. V was pared by 2 bases and J by 5 bases, with 10 bases of the junction left unmatched. This CDR3 spans 17 amino acids. The V gene's germline CDR1 is SGDLS and CDR2 YYNGEE. Drawing the rest from reference TRBV9 and TRBJ2-3, the complete variable domain is DSGVTQTPKHLITATGQRVTLRCSPRSGDLSVYWYQQSLDQGLQFLIQYYNGEERAKGNILERFSAQQFPDLHSELNLSSLELGDSALYFCASSVGPGQGVRDTQYFGPGTRLTVL.

This clone has only a few counts. The rearrangement joins TRBV7-3 to TRBJ2-3; 10 bases are shared with TRBD2. CDR1 is SGHTA, CDR2 FQGTGA, per germline. With 3 bases clipped from V and 2 bases from J, the junction kept 2 bases outside the gene matches. CDR3 length: 15 residues. The CDR3 here is CASSFGTSDTDTQYF. Here the CDR3 DNA reads TGTGCCAGCAGCTTCGGGACTAGCGACACAGATACGCAGTATTTT.

This clone has just a few counts. The V call is TRBV7-9, the J call TRBJ2-2; either TRBD1 or TRBD2 may supply D (5 bases each). There are 15 residues in the CDR3. Per germline, CDR1 SEHNR and CDR2 FQNEAQ (reference sequence). V gave up 5 bases and J gave up 0 bases, with 10 bases separating them. The CDR3 DNA follows: TGTGCCAGCAGCCGAGGGGCAGCGAACACCGGGGAGCTGTTTTTT. It is translated as CASSRGAANTGELFF.